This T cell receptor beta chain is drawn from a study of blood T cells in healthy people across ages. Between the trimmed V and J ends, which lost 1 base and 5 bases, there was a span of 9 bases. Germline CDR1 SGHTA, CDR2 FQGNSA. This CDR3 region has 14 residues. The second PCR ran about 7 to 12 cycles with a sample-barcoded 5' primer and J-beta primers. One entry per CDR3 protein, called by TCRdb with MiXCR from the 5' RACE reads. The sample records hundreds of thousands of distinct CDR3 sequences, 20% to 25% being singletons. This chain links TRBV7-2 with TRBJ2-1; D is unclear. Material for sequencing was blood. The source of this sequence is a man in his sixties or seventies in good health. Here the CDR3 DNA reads TGTGCCAGCAGCTTAGTTTCGCTAGACAATGAGCAGTTCTTC. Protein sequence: CASSLVSLDNEQFF. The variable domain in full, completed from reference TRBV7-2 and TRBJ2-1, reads GAGVSQSPSNKVTEKGKDVELRCDPISGHTALYWYRQSLGQGLEFLIYFQGNSAPDKSGLPSDRFSAERTGGSVSTLTIQRTQQEDSAVYLCASSLVSLDNEQFFGPGTRLTVL.